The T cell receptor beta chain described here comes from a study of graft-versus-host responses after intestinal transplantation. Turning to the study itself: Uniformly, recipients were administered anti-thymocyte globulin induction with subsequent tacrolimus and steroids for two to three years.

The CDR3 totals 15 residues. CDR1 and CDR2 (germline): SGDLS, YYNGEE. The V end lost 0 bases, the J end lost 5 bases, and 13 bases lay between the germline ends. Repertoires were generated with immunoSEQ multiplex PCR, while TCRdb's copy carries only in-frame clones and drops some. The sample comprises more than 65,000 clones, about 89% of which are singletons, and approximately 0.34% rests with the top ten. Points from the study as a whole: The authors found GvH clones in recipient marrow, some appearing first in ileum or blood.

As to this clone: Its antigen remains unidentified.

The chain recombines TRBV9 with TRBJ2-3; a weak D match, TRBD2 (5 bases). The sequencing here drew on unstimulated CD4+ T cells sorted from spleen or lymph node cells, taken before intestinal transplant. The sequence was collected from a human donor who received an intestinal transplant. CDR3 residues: CASSVGPLAGDTQYF. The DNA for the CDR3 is TGTGCCAGCAGCGTAGGTCCCCTAGCCGGAGATACGCAGTATTTT.